This T cell receptor beta chain was profiled in a study of T cells in Graves' hyperthyroidism and ophthalmopathy. It was RNA transcripts that yielded the amplified TCR beta CDR3 regions. With the HTBI primer set, the TCR CDR3 went through a first round of RT-PCR. MiXCR, run by TCRdb on the multiplex PCR reads, gives a single entry per CDR3 protein. The sample carries around 760,000 distinct CDR3 sequences, about 35% recorded once. The V gene end was trimmed by 5 bases and the J gene end by 0 bases; junction bases not matched to a gene: 23. This CDR3 is built from 22 residues. CDR1 SGHAT and CDR2 FQDESV come from the germline V gene (reference sequence).

The rearrangement links TRBV11-1 to TRBJ2-2; 8 bases agree with TRBD1. Sequenced sample: blood. The receptor comes from a woman in her forties with Graves' hyperthyroidism. The CDR3: CASSHRGYRDRPTKTNTGELFF. CDR3 bases: TGTGCCAGCAGCCATCGAGGTTACCGGGACAGGCCTACCAAAACGAACACCGGGGAGCTGTTTTTT.